A selection of T cell receptor beta chains follows, all from one sample in a study of T-cell memory formation after mild COVID-19. TCRdb reanalysed the 5' RACE reads using MiXCR and keeps one entry per CDR3 protein. The top ten clones hold over 2% of a sample with 100,000 to 150,000 distinct CDR3 sequences, roughly 6% of them seen once. The sample comprised PBMCs or a T cell subset sorted from them (not recorded which). These receptors all stem from an adult woman who had mild COVID-19 (a few samples of this study predate the infection). Cell type and time point are not known. Both conserved end residues are part of each CDR3. D genes are given only for firm matches. Clone size is not always given. Where it is, it says once, few, many or a class for expanded clones.

j_call v_call clone_size d_call cdr3_aa cdr3_nt
TRBJ2-7 TRBV20-1 many TRBD1 CSARAPTGAGVEQYF TGCAGTGCTAGAGCCCCGACAGGGGCAGGAGTCGAGCAGTACTTC
TRBJ2-2 TRBV7-3 NA TRBD2 CASSLTSRNTGELFF TGTGCCAGCAGCTTGACTAGCAGAAACACCGGGGAGCTGTTTTTT
TRBJ1-3 TRBV24-1 few NA CATSDSGTARNTIYF TGTGCCACCAGTGATTCCGGGACTGCAAGAAACACCATATATTTT
TRBJ1-2 TRBV24-1 NA TRBD1 CATSDSGTGNLRGYTF TGTGCCACCAGTGATTCCGGGACAGGGAACCTTCGGGGCTACACCTTC
TRBJ2-7 TRBV12-3/TRBV12-4 NA NA CASSLSSYGSYEQYF TGTGCCAGCAGTTTATCCTCTTACGGGTCCTACGAGCAGTACTTC
TRBJ1-2 TRBV6-5 many NA CASSYMSTKSPGYTF TGTGCCAGCAGTTACATGAGCACTAAATCCCCTGGCTACACCTTC
TRBJ2-6 TRBV12-3/TRBV12-4 few NA CASSPFGQWGAGANVLTF TGTGCCAGCAGCCCTTTCGGACAGTGGGGTGCTGGGGCCAACGTCCTGACTTTC
TRBJ1-1 TRBV7-3 NA TRBD1 CASSEQGRNTEAFF TGTGCCAGCTCCGAACAGGGGAGGAACACTGAAGCTTTCTTT
TRBJ1-1 TRBV5-5 NA NA CASSLPGSPREAFF TGTGCCAGCAGCTTGCCCGGGAGCCCACGTGAAGCTTTCTTT
TRBJ1-2 TRBV18 NA NA CASSPRSDPLYGYTF TGTGCCAGCTCACCACGGTCGGACCCTTTGTATGGCTACACCTTC
TRBJ2-7 TRBV24-1 NA NA CATSERSDEQYF TGTGCCACCAGTGAGCGATCGGACGAGCAGTACTTC
TRBJ2-1 TRBV2 many NA CASRETAFEQFF TGTGCCAGCAGGGAGACAGCATTTGAGCAGTTCTTC
TRBJ2-1 TRBV4-2 NA NA CASSQEPRGYNEQFF TGTGCCAGCAGCCAAGAGCCTAGGGGGTACAATGAGCAGTTCTTC
TRBJ2-1 TRBV29-1 many TRBD2 CSVERNGRRFEQFF TGCAGCGTTGAACGGAACGGGAGGAGGTTTGAGCAGTTCTTC
TRBJ1-1 TRBV20-1 few TRBD1 CSARPPTTYRGRNTEAFF TGCAGTGCTAGACCGCCGACTACGTACAGGGGAAGGAACACTGAAGCTTTCTTT
TRBJ1-5 TRBV12-3/TRBV12-4 many NA CASSWTGGEQPQHF TGTGCCAGCAGCTGGACGGGAGGGGAGCAGCCCCAGCATTTT
TRBJ2-5 TRBV5-1 many NA CASSNMATQETQYF TGCGCCAGCAGTAACATGGCCACCCAAGAGACCCAGTACTTC
TRBJ2-1 TRBV5-1 NA NA CASSLGRGGNNEQFF TGCGCCAGCAGCTTGGGAAGGGGGGGGAACAATGAGCAGTTCTTC
TRBJ2-5 TRBV7-2 NA NA CASSPLGGFQETQYF TGTGCCAGCAGCCCACTTGGGGGGTTCCAAGAGACCCAGTACTTC
TRBJ2-3 TRBV7-3 few TRBD2 CASSLTPYGLAVTDTQYF TGTGCCAGCAGCTTAACCCCTTATGGCCTAGCGGTCACAGATACGCAGTATTTT
TRBJ2-7 TRBV6-6 few NA CASSPGTLYEQYF TGTGCCAGCAGTCCCGGGACACTCTACGAGCAGTACTTC
TRBJ1-4 TRBV27 few NA CASRTTAGKLFF TGTGCCAGCAGAACGACGGCCGGGAAACTGTTTTTT
TRBJ2-5 TRBV7-8 few NA CASSSDREAKTQYF TGTGCCAGCAGCTCTGACAGGGAGGCGAAGACCCAGTACTTC
TRBJ2-3 TRBV7-2 few TRBD2 CASRWTSGSLRGPDTQYF TGTGCCAGCAGATGGACTAGCGGGAGTTTAAGGGGCCCAGATACGCAGTATTTT
TRBJ2-3 TRBV5-5 many TRBD1 CASSLAQGGTDTQYF TGTGCCAGCAGCTTGGCACAGGGGGGCACAGATACGCAGTATTTT
TRBJ2-3 TRBV6-5 many TRBD2 CASSYSKLAGSYTDTQYF TGTGCCAGCAGTTACTCGAAACTAGCGGGATCTTACACAGATACGCAGTATTTT